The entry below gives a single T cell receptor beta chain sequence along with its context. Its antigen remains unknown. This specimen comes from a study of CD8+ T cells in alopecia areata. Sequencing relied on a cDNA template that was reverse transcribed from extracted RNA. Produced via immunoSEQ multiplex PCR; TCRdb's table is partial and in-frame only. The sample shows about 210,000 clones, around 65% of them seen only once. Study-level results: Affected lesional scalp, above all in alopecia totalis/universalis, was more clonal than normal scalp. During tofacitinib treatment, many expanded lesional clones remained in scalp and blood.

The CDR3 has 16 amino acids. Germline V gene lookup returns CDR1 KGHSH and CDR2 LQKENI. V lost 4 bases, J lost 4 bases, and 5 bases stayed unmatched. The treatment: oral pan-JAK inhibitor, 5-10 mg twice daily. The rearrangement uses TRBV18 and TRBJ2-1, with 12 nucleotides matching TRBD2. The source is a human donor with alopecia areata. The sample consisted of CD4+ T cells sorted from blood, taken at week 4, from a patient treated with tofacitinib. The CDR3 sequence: CASSRGLAGSYNEQFF. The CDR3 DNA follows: TGTGCCAGCTCACGCGGACTAGCGGGGAGTTACAATGAGCAGTTCTTC.